The sequence of this TCR beta chain was determined in a study of radiation and T cells in renal cell carcinoma. Study-wide findings and caveats: In blood, top tumor clones expanded by 2 weeks, shrinking by 4.

Generated by immunoSEQ multiplex PCR, the TCRdb table keeps only in-frame clones and is missing some. The sample shows 120,000 to 150,000 clones, about 88% of them seen only once. From germline, CDR1 is MNHEY and CDR2 SMNVEV (reference sequence). CDR3 length: 14 residues. J lost 4 bases, V lost 6 bases, and 5 bases had no gene match. As regards this clone: What it binds is not known.

Documented time point: baseline pretreatment blood. Treatment given: 15 Gy SBRT to primary tumor, nephrectomy 4 weeks later. The chain employs TRBV27 and TRBJ2-3; 9 positions agree with TRBD1. This clonotype was obtained from a woman between 65 and 79 years old with renal cell carcinoma. Sequencing was performed on blood, taken from a patient whose treatment included radiotherapy and nephrectomy. The CDR3 DNA sequence: TGTGCCAGCAGCTCGACAGGGGGGGCAGATACGCAGTATTTT. Residues: CASSSTGGADTQYF.